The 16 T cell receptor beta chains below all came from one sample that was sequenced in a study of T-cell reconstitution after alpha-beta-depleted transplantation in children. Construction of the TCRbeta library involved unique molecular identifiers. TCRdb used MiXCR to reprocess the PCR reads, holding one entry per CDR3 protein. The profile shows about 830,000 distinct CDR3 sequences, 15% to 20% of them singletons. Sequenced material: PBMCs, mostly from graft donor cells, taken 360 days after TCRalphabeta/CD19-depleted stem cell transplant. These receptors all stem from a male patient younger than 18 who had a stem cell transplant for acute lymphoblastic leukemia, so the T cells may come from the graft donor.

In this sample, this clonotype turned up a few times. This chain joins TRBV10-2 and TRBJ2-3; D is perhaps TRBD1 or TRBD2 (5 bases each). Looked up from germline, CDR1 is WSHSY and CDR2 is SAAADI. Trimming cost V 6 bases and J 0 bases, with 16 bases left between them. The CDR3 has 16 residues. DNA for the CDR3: TGCGCCAGCAGCCGACCCTGGGGACCTAGCACAGATACGCAGTATTTT. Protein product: CASSRPWGPSTDTQYF.

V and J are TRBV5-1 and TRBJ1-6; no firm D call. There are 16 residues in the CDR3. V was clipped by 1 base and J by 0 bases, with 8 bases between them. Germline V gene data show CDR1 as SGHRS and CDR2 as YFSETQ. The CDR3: CASSLTTSSYNSPLHF. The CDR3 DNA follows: TGCGCCAGCAGCTTGACCACTAGCTCCTATAATTCACCCCTCCACTTT.

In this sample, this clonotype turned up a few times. CDR3 nucleotides: TGTGCCAGCACCCCGGGATTTTATAGGAACACCATATATTTT. Protein: CASTPGFYRNTIYF. This chain uses TRBV12-3 or TRBV12-4 with TRBJ1-3, with D unclear. Deletions cut 7 bases from V and 7 bases from J, with 17 bases between. The CDR3 totals 14 residues.

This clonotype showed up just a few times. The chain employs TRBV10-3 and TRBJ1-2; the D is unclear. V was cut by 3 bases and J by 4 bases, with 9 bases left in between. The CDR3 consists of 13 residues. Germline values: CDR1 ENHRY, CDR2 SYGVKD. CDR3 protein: CAISDLTLYGYTF. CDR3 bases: TGTGCCATCAGTGACCTCACCCTCTATGGCTACACCTTC.

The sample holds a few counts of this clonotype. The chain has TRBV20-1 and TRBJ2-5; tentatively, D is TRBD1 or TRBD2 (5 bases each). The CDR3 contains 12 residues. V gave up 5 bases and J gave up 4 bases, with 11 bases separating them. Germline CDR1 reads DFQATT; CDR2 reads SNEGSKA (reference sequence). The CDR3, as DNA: TGCAGTGCTCCAGATGGGGGAGAGACCCAGTACTTC. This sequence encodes CSAPDGGETQYF.

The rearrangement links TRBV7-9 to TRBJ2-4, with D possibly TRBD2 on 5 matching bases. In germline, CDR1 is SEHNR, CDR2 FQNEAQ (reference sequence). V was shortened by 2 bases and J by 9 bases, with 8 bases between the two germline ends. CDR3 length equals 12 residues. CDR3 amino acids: CASSLYRGIQYF. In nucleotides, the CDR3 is TGTGCCAGCAGCTTATATCGGGGCATTCAGTACTTC.

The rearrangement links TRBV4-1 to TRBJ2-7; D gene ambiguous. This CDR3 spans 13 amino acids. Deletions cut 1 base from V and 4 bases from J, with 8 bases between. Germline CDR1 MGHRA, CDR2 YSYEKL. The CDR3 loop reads CASSQAVEYEQYF. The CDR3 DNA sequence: TGCGCCAGCAGCCAAGCTGTAGAGTACGAGCAGTACTTC.

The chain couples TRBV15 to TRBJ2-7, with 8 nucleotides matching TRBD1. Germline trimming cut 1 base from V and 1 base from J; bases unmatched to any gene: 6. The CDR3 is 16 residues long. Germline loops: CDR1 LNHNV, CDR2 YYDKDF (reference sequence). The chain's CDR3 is CATSRGSGQASYEQYF. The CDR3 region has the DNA TGTGCCACCAGCAGAGGCTCGGGACAGGCTTCCTACGAGCAGTACTTC.

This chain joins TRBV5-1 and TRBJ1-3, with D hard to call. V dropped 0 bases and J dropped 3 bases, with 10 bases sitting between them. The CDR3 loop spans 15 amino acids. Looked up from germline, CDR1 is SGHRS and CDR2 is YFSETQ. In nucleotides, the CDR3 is TGCGCCAGCAGCTTGGGCGCGGGTCTTGGAAACACCATATATTTT. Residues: CASSLGAGLGNTIYF.

CDR3: CASSERGNSQPQHF. As DNA, the CDR3 is TGTGCCAGTAGTGAGCGGGGGAACTCTCAGCCCCAGCATTTT. The chain is built from TRBV19 and TRBJ1-5, with TRBD1 as a possible D gene (5 bases). The CDR3 totals 14 residues. The germline CDR1 and CDR2 sequences are LNHDA and SQIVND (reference sequence). The ends were cut back, 5 bases at V and 6 bases at J, with 14 bases in the middle.

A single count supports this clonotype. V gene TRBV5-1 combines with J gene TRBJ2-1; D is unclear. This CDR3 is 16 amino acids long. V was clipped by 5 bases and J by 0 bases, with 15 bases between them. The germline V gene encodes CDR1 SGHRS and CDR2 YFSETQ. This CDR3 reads CASSHWRPSSYNEQFF. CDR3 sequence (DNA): TGCGCCAGCAGTCATTGGAGACCTAGCTCCTACAATGAGCAGTTCTTC.

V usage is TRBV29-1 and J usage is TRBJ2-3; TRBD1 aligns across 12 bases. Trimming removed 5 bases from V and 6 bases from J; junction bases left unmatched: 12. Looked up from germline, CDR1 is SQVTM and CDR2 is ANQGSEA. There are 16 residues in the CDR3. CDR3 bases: TGCAGCGTTAGTCGGGGGACAGGGGGCTCACAGGATACGCAGTATTTT. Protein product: CSVSRGTGGSQDTQYF.

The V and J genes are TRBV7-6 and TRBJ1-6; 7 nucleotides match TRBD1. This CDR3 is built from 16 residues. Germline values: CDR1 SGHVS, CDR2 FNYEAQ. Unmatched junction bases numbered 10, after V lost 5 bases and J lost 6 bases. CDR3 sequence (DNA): TGTGCCAGCAGCGTTGGGGACAGTGACTTTAATTCACCCCTCCACTTT. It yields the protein CASSVGDSDFNSPLHF.

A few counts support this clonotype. CDR3 region: CASSLPRLASYNEQFF. As DNA, the CDR3 is TGTGCCAGCAGCTTACCGCGACTAGCCTCCTACAATGAGCAGTTCTTC. This rearrangement joins TRBV7-8 to TRBJ2-1, with TRBD2 identical over 7 bases. The CDR3 runs to 16 residues. The ends lost 2 bases at V and 0 bases at J; junction bases unmatched: 4. The germline CDR1 and CDR2 sequences are SGHVS and FQNEAQ.

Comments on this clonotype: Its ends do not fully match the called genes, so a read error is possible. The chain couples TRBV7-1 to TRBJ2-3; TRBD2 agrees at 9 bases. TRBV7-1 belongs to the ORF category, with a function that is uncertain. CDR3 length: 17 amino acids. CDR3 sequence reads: CACSSLVAGDTTDTQYF. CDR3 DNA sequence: TGTGCCTGCAGCTCATTGGTAGCGGGAGATACCACAGATACGCAGTATTTT.

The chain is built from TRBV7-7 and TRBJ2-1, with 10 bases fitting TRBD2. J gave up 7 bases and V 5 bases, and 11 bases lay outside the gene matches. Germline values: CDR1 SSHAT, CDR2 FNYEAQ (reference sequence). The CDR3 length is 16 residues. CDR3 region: CASSPELAGVSNEQFF. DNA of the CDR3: TGTGCCAGCAGCCCCGAGCTAGCGGGAGTTTCAAATGAGCAGTTCTTC.